This record concerns one T cell receptor (beta chain) sequence. Its antigen remains unknown. The method was immunoSEQ multiplex PCR; TCRdb's version includes in-frame clones alone and lacks a portion of them. Of 2 million to 2.5 million clones listed, just under 95% are singletons. The sample comes from a study of shared clonotypes between healthy human individuals. This CDR3 comprises 16 residues. From germline, CDR1 is SGHTA and CDR2 FQGTGA. V gave up 8 bases and J gave up 6 bases; unmatched junction bases: 11. Study-wide results and limits: Around 5% was the fraction of naive CD4 clonotypes found shared across several donors. The genetic and exposure-history diversity represented was limited by few donors. Clonotypes not shared had lower generation probabilities than those common to all four donors. Generally, naive subsets came out with larger estimated richness than memory subsets.

The sequenced sample consisted of naive CD4+ T cells from PBMCs. Sample subset: CD45RA+ positively selected. This sequence joins TRBV7-3 and TRBJ2-3, with 13 bases identical to TRBD2. The source of this sequence is a young man in good health. Some clones in this sample may be carry-over from other donors' samples. CDR3 sequence reads: CASGPGLAGLIDTQYF. CDR3 in DNA: TGTGCCAGCGGCCCGGGACTAGCGGGACTCATTGATACGCAGTATTTT.